A single sample gave rise to the 9 T cell receptor beta chains below, sequenced in a study of regulatory T cells in long-lasting Graves disease. Time point reported: newly diagnosed GD, antithyroid drugs for less than 3 months. There was RNA extracted from PBMCs, and the TCR library was made from it. In building TCR beta libraries, iRepertoire HTBI primers were used together with Arm-PCR of CDR3 regions. TCRdb ran MiXCR on the multiplex PCR reads and lists one entry per CDR3 protein. The sample holds about 540,000 distinct CDR3 sequences, roughly 13% seen once. The data were also submitted as part of a second study, on T cells in Graves' hyperthyroidism and ophthalmopathy.

The specimen was peripheral blood mononuclear cells (PBMCs), collected at new diagnosis, from a patient treated with antithyroid drugs. The source is a man aged 30-40 years with Graves disease.

The chain uses TRBV5-5 and TRBJ1-2; perhaps TRBD1 as D (5 bases). With 4 bases removed from V and 4 bases from J, the gap between germline ends came to 17 bases. This CDR3 is 15 amino acids long. The germline gives CDR1 SGHKS, CDR2 YYEKEE (reference sequence). The CDR3 DNA is TGTGCCAGCAGCCGGGGGGGGGGGACCCTCTATGGCTACACCTTC. Encoded protein: CASSRGGGTLYGYTF.

This clonotype was observed many times. V gene TRBV7-8 combines with J gene TRBJ1-1; D not certain. CDR3 length: 11 amino acids. V lost 6 bases and J lost 8, with 10 bases in between. The germline V gene encodes CDR1 SGHVS and CDR2 FQNEAQ. CDR3 DNA: TGTGCCAGCAGGGGAGACATAGAAGCTTTCTTT. Amino acid sequence: CASRGDIEAFF.

This chain's CDR3 is CAWSEDRGDEQYF. For the CDR3, the DNA is TGTGCCTGGAGTGAGGACAGGGGGGACGAGCAGTACTTC. The chain is built from TRBV30 and TRBJ2-7; TRBD1 matches at 10 bases. The V segment lost 1 base and the J segment 5 bases; nucleotides outside the gene matches: 2. Germline values: CDR1 GTSNPN, CDR2 SVGIG (reference sequence). The CDR3 is 13 amino acids.

The table lists this clonotype with many counts. The chain couples TRBV28 to TRBJ2-7; 7 bases fit TRBD1. The CDR3 loop spans 15 amino acids. Germline CDR1 reads MDHEN; CDR2 reads SYDVKM. Unmatched junction bases numbered 9, after V lost 5 bases and J lost 2 bases. The DNA of the CDR3 is TGTGCCAGCAGTCGGGCGCGGACAGGAGCCTACGAGCAGTACTTC. It codes for CASSRARTGAYEQYF.

J is TRBJ2-3 and V is TRBV3-1, with 8 bases matching TRBD2. With V trimmed by 4 bases and J by 2 bases, 8 bases remained unmatched. The CDR3 consists of 16 residues. CDR1 LGHDT and CDR2 YNNKEL come from the germline V gene (reference sequence). CDR3 amino acids: CASSPYSGIFTDTQYF. In nucleotides, the CDR3 is TGTGCCAGCAGCCCCTATAGCGGGATATTCACAGATACGCAGTATTTT.

This clonotype was picked up a small number of times. This could be a read error, since a much larger clone is one nucleotide away. The gene calls are TRBV7-2 and TRBJ1-5, with a possible D match to TRBD1 (6 bases). Deletions cut 4 bases from V and 7 bases from J, with 17 bases between. This CDR3 has 15 residues. Germline CDR1 SGHTA, CDR2 FQGNSA. CDR3 in DNA: TGTGCCAGCAGCTCAGACTCGGGACACAACCAGCCCCAGCATTTT. As protein: CASSSDSGHNQPQHF.

The chain links TRBV9 to TRBJ2-1, with 10 bases matching TRBD2. V dropped 0 bases and J dropped 4; count of bases not matched to a gene: 4. The germline gives CDR1 SGDLS, CDR2 YYNGEE. CDR3 length equals 16 residues. The CDR3 loop reads CASSVGAGGDYNEQFF. The DNA for the CDR3 is TGTGCCAGCAGCGTAGGAGCGGGAGGGGATTACAATGAGCAGTTCTTC.

This clonotype has a count of ten or more. The rearrangement joins TRBV29-1 to TRBJ2-1, with D perhaps TRBD1 (5 bases). Trimming shortened V by 7 bases and J by 7 bases, and 17 bases separated the two germline ends. CDR3 length: 13 amino acids. Germline CDR1 SQVTM, CDR2 ANQGSEA. The CDR3 reads CSGVKQGPNEQFF. CDR3 bases: TGCAGCGGAGTAAAGCAGGGCCCAAATGAGCAGTTCTTC.

This clonotype occurred a few times. The rearrangement joins TRBV15 to TRBJ1-1, with TRBD1 identical over 7 bases. The germline CDR1 and CDR2 sequences are LNHNV and YYDKDF (reference sequence). The V and J ends lost 8 bases and 4 bases, in that order; junction bases with no gene match: 7. The CDR3 totals 13 residues. The DNA for the CDR3 is TGTGCCACCTGCCAGGGGGTCAGCACTGAAGCTTTCTTT. Translation: CATCQGVSTEAFF.